One T cell receptor (beta chain) is described in this entry. The authors' processing: Amplified reference gene primers provided the basis for estimating nucleated cell counts. TCRdb's table, derived via immunoSEQ multiplex PCR, lists solely in-frame clones and lacks some. V and J calls and clone size come straight from that table; D and trimming were deduced from the DNA. The data hold 150,000 or so clones, with over 60% observed a single time. CDR3 size: 14 residues. The germline V gene encodes CDR1 SGHNT and CDR2 YYREEE (reference sequence). Between the trimmed V and J ends, which lost 1 base and 5 bases, there was a span of 10 bases. The sample belongs to a study of blood T cell repertoires in COVID-19. Study-level information: Some COVID-19 samples were acute and others convalescent; all came from the United States, Italy and Spain. Sources were T cells, B-cell-depleted T cells, or PBMCs; the material itself was cDNA or gDNA.

This rearrangement joins TRBV5-4 to TRBJ1-3, with D possibly TRBD1 on 6 matching bases. This TCR derives from a woman between 65 and 79 years old with acute or convalescent COVID-19. The material sequenced was peripheral blood. The CDR3 sequence is CASSLTGNRNTIYF. As DNA, the CDR3 is TGTGCCAGCAGCTTGACAGGGAACAGAAACACCATATATTTT.